In this sample, the clone carrying this TCR beta chain turned up once. Its target is not known. With a much larger clone just one base away, this may be a read error. J lost 8 bases, V lost 5 bases, and 3 bases had no gene match. The CDR3 loop spans 14 amino acids. The sample is drawn from a study of T cell repertoires in cytomegalovirus infection. General study findings and limits: HLA-C-restricted CMV-specific TCR beta clonotypes were dominant in the ex vivo response.

TCRdb recomputed calls from the reads with MiXCR, one row per CDR3 protein. Of approximately 910,000 distinct CDR3 sequences in the sample, roughly 30% were seen once. The clonotype comes from a human donor in good health (CMV status not recorded). Some clones in this sample may be carry-over from other donors' samples. V gene TRBV12-3 or TRBV12-4 combines with J gene TRBJ2-1, with 13 positions matching TRBD2. The sample in question was cultured CD8+ T cells from PBMCs, obtained from culture after CMV antigen stimulation. CDR3 sequence (DNA): TGTGCCAGCAGTACTAGCGGGGGGGCCTATGAGCAGTTCTTC. Its protein product is CASSTSGGAYEQFF.